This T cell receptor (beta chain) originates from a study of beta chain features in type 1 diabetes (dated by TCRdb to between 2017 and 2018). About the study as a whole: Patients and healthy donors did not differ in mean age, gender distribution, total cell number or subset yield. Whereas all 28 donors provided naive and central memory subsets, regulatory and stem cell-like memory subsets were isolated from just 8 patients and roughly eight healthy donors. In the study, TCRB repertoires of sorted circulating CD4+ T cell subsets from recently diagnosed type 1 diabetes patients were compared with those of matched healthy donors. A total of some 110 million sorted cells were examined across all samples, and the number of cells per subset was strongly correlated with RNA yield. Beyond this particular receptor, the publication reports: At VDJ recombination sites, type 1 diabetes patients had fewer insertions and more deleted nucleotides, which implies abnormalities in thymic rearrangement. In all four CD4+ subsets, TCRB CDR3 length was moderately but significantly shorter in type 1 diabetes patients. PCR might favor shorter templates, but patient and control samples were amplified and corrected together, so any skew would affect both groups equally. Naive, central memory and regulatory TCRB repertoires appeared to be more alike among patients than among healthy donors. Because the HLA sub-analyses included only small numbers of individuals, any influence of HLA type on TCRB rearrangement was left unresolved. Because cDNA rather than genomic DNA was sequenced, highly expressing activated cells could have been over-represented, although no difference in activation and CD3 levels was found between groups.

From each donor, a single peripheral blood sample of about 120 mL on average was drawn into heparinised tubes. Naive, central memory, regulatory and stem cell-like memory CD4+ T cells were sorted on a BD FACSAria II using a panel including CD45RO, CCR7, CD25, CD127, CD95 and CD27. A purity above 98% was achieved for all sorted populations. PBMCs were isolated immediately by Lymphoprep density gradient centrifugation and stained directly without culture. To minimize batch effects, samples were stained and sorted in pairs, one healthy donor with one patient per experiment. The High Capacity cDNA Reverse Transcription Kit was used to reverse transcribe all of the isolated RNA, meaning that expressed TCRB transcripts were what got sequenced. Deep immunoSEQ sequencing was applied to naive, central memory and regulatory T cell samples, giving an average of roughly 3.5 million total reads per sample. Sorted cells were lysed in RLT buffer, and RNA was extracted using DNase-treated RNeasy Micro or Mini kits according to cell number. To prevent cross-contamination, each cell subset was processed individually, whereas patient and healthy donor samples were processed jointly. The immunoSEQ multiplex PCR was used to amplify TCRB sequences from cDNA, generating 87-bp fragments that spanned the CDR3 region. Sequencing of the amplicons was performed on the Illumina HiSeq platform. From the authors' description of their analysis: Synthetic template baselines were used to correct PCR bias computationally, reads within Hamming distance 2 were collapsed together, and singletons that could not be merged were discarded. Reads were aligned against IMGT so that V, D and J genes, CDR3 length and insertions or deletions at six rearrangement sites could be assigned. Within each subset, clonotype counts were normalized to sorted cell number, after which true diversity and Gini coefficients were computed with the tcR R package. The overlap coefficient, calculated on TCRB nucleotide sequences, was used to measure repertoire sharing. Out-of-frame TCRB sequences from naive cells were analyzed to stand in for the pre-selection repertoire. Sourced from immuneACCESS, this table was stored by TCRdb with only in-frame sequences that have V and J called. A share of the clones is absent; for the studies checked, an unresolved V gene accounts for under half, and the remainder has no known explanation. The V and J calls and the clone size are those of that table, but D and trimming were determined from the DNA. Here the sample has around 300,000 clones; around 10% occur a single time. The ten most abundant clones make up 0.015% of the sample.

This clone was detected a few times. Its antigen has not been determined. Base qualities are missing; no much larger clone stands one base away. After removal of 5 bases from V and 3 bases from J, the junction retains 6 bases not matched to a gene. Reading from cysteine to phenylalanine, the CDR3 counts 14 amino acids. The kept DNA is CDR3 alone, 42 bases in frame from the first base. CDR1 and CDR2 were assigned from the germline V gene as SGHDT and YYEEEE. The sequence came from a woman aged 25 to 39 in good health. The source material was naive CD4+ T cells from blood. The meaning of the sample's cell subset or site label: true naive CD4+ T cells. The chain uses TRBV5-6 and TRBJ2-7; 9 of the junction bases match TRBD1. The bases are TGTGCCAGCAGTCCCACGGGACAGGGCTACGAGCAGTACTTC. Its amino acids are CASSPTGQGYEQYF. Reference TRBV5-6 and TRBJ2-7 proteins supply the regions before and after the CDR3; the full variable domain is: DAGVTQSPTHLIKTRGQQVTLRCSPKSGHDTVSWYQQALGQGPQFIFQYYEEEERQRGNFPDRFSGHQFPNYSSELNVNALLLGDSALYLCASSPTGQGYEQYFGPGTRLTVT.